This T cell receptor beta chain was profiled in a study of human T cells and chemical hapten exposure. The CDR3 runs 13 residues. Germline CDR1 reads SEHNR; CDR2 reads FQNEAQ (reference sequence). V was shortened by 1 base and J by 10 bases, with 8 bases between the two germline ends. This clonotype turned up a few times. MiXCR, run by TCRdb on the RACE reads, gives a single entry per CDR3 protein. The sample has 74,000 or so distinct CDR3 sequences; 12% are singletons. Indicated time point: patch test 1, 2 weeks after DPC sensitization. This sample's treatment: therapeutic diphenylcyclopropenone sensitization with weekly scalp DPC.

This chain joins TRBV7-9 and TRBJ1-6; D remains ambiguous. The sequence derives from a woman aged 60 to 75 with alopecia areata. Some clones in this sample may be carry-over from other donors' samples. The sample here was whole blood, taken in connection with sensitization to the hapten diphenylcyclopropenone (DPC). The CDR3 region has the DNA TGTGCCAGCAGCTTAGGGCCGCAGTCACCCCTCCACTTT. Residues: CASSLGPQSPLHF.